This T cell receptor (beta chain) was sequenced during a study of cytotoxic CD8 clonotypes in ibrutinib-treated CLL. Across the whole study: Response samples were drawn at a median of about 13 months of treatment, range 6 to 36.

The CDR3 is made up of 14 amino acids. The study's findings and limits: Exceeding age-matched healthy donors, baseline clonality also tracked the counts of circulating CD8+ T cells. Clonality climbed at ibrutinib response, then dropped toward baseline at progression.

Worth noting for this clone: Its antigen is not identified.

Using immunoSEQ multiplex PCR, the repertoire was profiled, and TCRdb retains in-frame clones only, with some absent. Of more than 200,000 clones in the sample, roughly three quarters were seen once. The specimen was PBMCs, collected after 12 months of ibrutinib treatment. The chain combines TRBV21-1 with TRBJ1-5; TRBD1 is the table's D call and was not checked against the DNA. TRBV21-1 is classified as a pseudogene. This receptor was taken from a human donor with chronic lymphocytic leukemia. The CDR3 DNA reads TGTGCCAGCAGCAGAGACAGGAGCAATCAGCCCCAGCATTTT. Its protein is CASSRDRSNQPQHF.